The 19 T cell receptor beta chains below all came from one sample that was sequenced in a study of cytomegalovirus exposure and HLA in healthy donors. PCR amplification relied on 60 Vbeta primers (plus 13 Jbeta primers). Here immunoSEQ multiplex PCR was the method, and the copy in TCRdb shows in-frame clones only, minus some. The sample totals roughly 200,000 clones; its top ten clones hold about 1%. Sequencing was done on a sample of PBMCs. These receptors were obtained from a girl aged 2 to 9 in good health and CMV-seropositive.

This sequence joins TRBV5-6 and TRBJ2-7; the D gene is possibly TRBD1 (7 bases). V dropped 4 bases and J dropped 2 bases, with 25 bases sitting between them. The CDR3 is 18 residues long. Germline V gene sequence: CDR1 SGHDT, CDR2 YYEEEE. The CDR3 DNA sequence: TGTGCCAGCAGCCCAATGGAGGGGGCACTACCCAACCCCTACGAGCAGTACTTC. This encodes CASSPMEGALPNPYEQYF.

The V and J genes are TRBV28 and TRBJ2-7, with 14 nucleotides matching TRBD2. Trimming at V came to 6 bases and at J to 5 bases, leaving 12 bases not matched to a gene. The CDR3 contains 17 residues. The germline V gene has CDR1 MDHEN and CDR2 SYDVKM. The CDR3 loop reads CASSPHLGLAGANEQYF. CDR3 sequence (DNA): TGTGCCAGCAGCCCGCACCTGGGACTAGCGGGAGCCAACGAGCAGTACTTC.

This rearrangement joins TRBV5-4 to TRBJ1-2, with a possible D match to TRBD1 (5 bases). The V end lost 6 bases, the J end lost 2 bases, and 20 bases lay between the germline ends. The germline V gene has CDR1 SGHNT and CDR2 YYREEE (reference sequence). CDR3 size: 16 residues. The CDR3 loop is CASTARAGAANYGYTF. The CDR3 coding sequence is TGTGCCAGCACCGCCAGGGCAGGCGCCGCGAACTATGGCTACACCTTC.

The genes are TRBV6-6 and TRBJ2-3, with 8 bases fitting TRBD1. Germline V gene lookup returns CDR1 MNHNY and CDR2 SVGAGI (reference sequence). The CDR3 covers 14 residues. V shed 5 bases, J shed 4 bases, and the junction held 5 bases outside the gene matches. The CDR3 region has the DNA TGTGCCAGCAGTCCGAAGGACAGGGCAGATACGCAGTATTTT. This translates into CASSPKDRADTQYF.

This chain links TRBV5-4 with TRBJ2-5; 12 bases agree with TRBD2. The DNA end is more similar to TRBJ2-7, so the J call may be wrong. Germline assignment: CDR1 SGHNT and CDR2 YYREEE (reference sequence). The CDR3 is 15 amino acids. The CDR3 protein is CASSNRLAGDYEQYF. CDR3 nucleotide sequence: TGTGCCAGCAGCAACCGACTAGCGGGGGACTACGAGCAGTACTTC.

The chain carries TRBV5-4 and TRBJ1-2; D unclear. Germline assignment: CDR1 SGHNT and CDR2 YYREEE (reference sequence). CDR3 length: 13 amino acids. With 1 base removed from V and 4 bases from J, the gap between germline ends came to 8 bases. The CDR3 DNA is TGTGCCAGCAGCTTGCAGGTTACCTATGGCTACACCTTC. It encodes CASSLQVTYGYTF.

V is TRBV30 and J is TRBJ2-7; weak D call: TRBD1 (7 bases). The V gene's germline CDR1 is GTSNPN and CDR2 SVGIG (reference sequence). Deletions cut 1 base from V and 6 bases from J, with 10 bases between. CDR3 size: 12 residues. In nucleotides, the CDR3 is TGTGCCTGGAGTGACAGGGGAGGCGAGCAGTACTTC. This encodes CAWSDRGGEQYF.

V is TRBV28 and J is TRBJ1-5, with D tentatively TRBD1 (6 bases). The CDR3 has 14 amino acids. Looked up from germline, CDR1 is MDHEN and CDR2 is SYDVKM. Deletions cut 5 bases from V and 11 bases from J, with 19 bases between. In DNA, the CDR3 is TGTGCCAGCAGTGTATACAAGGGGACAATGGCCCAGCATTTT. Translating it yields CASSVYKGTMAQHF.

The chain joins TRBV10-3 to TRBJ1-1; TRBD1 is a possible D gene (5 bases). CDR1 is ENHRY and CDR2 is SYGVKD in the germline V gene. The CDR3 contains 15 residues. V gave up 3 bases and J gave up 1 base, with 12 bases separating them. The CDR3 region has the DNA TGTGCCATCAGTGACGGGAGGGACTCGAACACTGAAGCTTTCTTT. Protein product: CAISDGRDSNTEAFF.

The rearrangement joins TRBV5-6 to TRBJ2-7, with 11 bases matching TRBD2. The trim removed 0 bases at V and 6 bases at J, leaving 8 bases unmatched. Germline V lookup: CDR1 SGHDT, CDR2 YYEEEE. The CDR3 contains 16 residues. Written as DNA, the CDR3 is TGTGCCAGCAGCTTGGAAAAGGCTAGCGGGAGGTCCGAGCAGTACTTC. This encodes CASSLEKASGRSEQYF.

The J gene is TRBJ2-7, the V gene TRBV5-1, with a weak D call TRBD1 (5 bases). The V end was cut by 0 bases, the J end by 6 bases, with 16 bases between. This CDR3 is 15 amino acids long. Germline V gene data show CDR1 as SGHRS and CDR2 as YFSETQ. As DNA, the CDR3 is TGCGCCAGCAGCTTGGCGGCAGGGTCTCTCTCCGAGCAGTACTTC. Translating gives CASSLAAGSLSEQYF.

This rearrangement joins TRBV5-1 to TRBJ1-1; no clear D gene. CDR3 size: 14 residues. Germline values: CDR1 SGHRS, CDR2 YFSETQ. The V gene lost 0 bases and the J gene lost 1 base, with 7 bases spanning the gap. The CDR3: CASSLVAGNTEAFF. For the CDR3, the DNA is TGCGCCAGCAGCTTGGTTGCGGGGAACACTGAAGCTTTCTTT. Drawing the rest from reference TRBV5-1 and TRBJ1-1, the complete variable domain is KAGVTQTPRYLIKTRGQQVTLSCSPISGHRSVSWYQQTPGQGLQFLFEYFSETQRNKGNFPGRFSGRQFSNSRSEMNVSTLELGDSALYLCASSLVAGNTEAFFGQGTRLTVV.

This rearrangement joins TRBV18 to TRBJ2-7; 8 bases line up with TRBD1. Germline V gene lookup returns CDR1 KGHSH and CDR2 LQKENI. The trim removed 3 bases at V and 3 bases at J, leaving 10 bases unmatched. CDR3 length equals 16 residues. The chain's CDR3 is CASSPIDRGPYYEQYF. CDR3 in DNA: TGTGCCAGCTCACCTATAGACAGGGGACCTTACTACGAGCAGTACTTC.

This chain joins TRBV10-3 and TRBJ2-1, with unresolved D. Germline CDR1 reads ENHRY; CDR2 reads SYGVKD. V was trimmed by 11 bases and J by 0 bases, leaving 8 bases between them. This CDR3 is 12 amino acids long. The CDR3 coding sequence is TGTGCCGCTGCACTCTCCTACAATGAGCAGTTCTTC. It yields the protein CAAALSYNEQFF.

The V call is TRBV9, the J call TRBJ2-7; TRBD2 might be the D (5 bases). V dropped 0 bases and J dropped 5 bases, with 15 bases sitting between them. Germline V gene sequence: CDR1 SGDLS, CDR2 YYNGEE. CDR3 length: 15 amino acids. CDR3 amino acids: CASSVEAGKADEQYF. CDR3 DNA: TGTGCCAGCAGCGTAGAGGCGGGTAAGGCGGACGAGCAGTACTTC.

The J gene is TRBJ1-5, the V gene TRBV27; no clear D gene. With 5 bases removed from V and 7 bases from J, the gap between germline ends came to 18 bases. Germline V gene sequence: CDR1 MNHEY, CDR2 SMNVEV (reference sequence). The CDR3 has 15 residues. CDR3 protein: CASSQGPATGQPQHF. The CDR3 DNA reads TGTGCCAGCAGTCAAGGACCGGCGACGGGGCAGCCCCAGCATTTT.

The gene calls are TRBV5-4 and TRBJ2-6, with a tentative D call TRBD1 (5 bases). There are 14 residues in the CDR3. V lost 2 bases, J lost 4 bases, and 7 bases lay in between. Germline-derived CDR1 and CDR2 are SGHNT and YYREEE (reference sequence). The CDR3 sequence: CASSFRAGANVLTF. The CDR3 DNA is TGTGCCAGCAGCTTCAGGGCCGGGGCCAACGTCCTGACTTTC. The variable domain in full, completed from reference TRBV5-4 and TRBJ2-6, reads ETGVTQSPTHLIKTRGQQVTLRCSSQSGHNTVSWYQQALGQGPQFIFQYYREEENGRGNFPPRFSGLQFPNYSSELNVNALELDDSALYLCASSFRAGANVLTFGAGSRLTVL.

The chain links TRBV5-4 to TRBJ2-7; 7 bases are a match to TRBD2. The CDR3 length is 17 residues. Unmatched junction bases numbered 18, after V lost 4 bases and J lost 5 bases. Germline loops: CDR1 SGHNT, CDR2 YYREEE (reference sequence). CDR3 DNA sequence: TGTGCCAGCAGCGGATGGGGACCGGGAGGTGGTCGTAACGAGCAGTACTTC. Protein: CASSGWGPGGGRNEQYF.

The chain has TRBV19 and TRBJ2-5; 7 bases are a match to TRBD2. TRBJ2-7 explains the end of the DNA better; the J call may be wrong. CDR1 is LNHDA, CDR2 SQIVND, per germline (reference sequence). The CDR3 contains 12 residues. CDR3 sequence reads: CATLAENYEQYF. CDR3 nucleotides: TGTGCCACCCTAGCGGAGAACTACGAGCAGTACTTC.